This T cell receptor (beta chain) was observed in a study of shared clonotypes between healthy human individuals. Germline CDR1 is MDHEN and CDR2 is SYDVKM. After removal of 3 bases from V and 3 bases from J, the junction contained 13 bases not matched to a gene. The CDR3 consists of 18 residues. Only CD45RO-negative cells positively selected for CCR7 counted as naive CD8 cells, so terminally differentiated effector memory CD45RA+ cells were excluded. Sequencing was performed with immunoSEQ multiplex PCR; in TCRdb, only in-frame clones are kept and a portion is missing. The table includes around 2.1 million clones, about 93% detected once.

The clonotype comes from a man aged 18 to 30 in good health. Some clones in this sample may be carry-over from other donors' samples. The chain links TRBV28 to TRBJ2-3; 9 positions agree with TRBD1. The material sequenced was naive CD8+ T cells from PBMCs. CDR3 bases: TGTGCCAGCAGTTTGCATGACAGGGGGAGTCGTAGGACAGATACGCAGTATTTT. This sequence encodes CASSLHDRGSRRTDTQYF.